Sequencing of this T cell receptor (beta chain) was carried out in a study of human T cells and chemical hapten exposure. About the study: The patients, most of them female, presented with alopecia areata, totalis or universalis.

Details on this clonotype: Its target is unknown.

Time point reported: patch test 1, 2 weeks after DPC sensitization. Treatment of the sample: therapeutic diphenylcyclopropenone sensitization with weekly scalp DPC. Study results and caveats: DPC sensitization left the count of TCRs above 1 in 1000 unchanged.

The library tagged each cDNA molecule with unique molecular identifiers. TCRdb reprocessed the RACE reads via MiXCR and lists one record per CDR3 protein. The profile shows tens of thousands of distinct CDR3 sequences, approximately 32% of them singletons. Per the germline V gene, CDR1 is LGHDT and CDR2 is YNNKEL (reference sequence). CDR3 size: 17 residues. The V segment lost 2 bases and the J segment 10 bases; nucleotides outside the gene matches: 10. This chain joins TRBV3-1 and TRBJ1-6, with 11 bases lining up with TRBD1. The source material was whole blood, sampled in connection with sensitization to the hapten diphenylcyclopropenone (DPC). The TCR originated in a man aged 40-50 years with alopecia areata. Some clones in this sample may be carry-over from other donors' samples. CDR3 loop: CASSQLRTGGQESPLHF. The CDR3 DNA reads TGTGCCAGCAGCCAATTAAGGACAGGGGGCCAGGAATCACCCCTCCACTTT. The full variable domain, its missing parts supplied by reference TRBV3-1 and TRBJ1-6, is DTAVSQTPKYLVTQMGNDKSIKCEQNLGHDTMYWYKQDSKKFLKIMFSYNNKELIINETVPNRFSPKSPDKAHLNLHINSLELGDSAVYFCASSQLRTGGQESPLHFGNGTRLTVT.